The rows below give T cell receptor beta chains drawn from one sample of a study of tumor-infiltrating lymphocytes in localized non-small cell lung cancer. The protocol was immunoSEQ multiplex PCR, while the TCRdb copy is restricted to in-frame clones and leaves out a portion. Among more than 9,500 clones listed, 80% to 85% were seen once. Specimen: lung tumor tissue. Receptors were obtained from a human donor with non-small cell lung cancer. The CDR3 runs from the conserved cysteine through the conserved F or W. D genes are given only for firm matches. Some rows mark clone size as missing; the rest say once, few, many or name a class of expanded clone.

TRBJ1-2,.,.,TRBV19,TGTGCCAGTAGGGCTGTCGGGGGCGTCTTCAACTATGGCTACACCTTC,CASRAVGGVFNYGYTF
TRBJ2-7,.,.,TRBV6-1,TGTGCCAGCAGTGAAACTACTAACTCCTACGAGCAGTACTTC,CASSETTNSYEQYF
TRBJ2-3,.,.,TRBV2,TGTGCCAGCAGAGGTCGTCCCCCAGATACGCAGTATTTT,CASRGRPPDTQYF
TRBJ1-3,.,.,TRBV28,TGTGCCAGCAGCCCACCGACTGGAAACACCATATATTTT,CASSPPTGNTIYF
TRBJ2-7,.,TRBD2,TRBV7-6,TGTGCCAGCAGCCCTTGGACTAGCGGGGGCCAATACGAGCAGTACTTC,CASSPWTSGGQYEQYF
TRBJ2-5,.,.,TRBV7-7,TGTGCCAGCAGCTTAGACATGGGCGGACAAGAGACCCAGTACTTC,CASSLDMGGQETQYF
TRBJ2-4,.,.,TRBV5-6,TGTGCCAGCAGCTTGGGTTCGGAAGGGTTCAAAAACATTCAGTACTTC,CASSLGSEGFKNIQYF
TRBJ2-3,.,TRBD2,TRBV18,TGTGCCAGCTCACCGATTCCGCTGAGCGGGAGGGACACAGATACGCAGTATTTT,CASSPIPLSGRDTDTQYF
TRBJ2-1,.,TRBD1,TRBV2,TGTGCCAGCAGCGGGACAGGGGGCTCCTACAATGAGCAGTTCTTC,CASSGTGGSYNEQFF
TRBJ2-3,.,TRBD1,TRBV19,TGTGCCAGTAGTATAGCAGGGACAGGGGACAGACCATCGAGGGATACGCAGTATTTT,CASSIAGTGDRPSRDTQYF
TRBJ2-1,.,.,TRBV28,TGTGCCAGCAGTCCGGACAGTCGGAATGAGCAGTTCTTC,CASSPDSRNEQFF
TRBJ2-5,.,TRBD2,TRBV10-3,TGTGCCATCAGTGAGTGGAGCGGGGGCGAAGAGACCCAGTACTTC,CAISEWSGGEETQYF
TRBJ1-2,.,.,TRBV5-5,TGTGCCAGCAGCTTGGGGCAGGGTTTCGGCTACACCTTC,CASSLGQGFGYTF
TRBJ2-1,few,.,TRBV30,TGTGCCTGGAGCCGGGACCATACCTACAATGAGCAGTTCTTC,CAWSRDHTYNEQFF
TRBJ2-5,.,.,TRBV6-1,TGTGCCAGCAGGGGGGCCTGGGGCGACCAGTACTTC,CASRGAWGDQYF
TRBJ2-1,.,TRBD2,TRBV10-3,TGTGCCATCAGTGAGTCTCGGGGACTAGCGGGAATAAACAATGAGCAGTTCTTC,CAISESRGLAGINNEQFF
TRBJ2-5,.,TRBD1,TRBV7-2,TGTGCCAGCAGCCCCAAGCCCCCCGGGACAGGGGGAGCGTCCCAGTACTTC,CASSPKPPGTGGASQYF